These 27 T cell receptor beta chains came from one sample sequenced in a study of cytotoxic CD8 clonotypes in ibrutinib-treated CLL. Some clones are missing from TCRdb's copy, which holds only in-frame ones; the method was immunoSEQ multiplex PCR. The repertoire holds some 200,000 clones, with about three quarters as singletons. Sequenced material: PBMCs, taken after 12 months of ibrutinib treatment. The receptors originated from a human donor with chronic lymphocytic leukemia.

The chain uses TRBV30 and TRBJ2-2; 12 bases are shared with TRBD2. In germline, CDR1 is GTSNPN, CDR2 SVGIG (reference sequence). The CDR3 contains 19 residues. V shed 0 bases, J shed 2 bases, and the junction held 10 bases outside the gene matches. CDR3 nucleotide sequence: TGTGCCTGGAGTGTACTTTTCGGGACTAGCGGGTCAAACACCGGGGAGCTGTTTTTT. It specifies CAWSVLFGTSGSNTGELFF.

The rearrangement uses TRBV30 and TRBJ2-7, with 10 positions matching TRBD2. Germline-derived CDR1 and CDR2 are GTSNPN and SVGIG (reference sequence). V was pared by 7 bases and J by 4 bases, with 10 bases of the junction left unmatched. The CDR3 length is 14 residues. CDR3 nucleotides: TGTGCCTTACTTAAGCGGGAGGGTAATTACGAGCAGTACTTC. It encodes CALLKREGNYEQYF. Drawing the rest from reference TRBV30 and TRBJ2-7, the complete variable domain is SQTIHQWPATLVQPVGSPLSLECTVEGTSNPNLYWYRQAAGRGLQLLFYSVGIGQISSEVPQNLSASRPQDRQFILSSKKLLLSDSGFYLCALLKREGNYEQYFGPGTRLTVT.

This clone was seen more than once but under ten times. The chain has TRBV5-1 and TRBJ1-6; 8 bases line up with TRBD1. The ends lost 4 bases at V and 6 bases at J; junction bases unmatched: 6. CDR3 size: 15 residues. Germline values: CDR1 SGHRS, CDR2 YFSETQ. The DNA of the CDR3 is TGCGCCAGCAGCCGTAGGACAGGGCTTAATTCACCCCTCCACTTT. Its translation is CASSRRTGLNSPLHF.

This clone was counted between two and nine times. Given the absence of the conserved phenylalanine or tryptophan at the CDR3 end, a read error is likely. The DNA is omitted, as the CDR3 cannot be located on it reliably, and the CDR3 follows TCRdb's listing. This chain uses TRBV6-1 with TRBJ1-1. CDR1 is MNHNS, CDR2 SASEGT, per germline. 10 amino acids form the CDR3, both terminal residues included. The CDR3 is CASSEIGQIL.

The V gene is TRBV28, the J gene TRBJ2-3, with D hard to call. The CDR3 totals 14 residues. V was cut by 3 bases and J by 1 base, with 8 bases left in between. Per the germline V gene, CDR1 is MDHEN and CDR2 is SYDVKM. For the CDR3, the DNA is TGTGCCAGCAGTTTCGGCCAGGGCACAGATACGCAGTATTTT. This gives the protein CASSFGQGTDTQYF.

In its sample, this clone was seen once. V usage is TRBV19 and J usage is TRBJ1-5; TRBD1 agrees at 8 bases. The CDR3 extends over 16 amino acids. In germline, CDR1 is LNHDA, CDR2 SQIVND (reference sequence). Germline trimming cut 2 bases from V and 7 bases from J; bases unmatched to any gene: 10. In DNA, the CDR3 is TGTGCCAGTAGTATACCCGAAAGGACAGGGTACCAGCCCCAGCATTTT. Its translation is CASSIPERTGYQPQHF.

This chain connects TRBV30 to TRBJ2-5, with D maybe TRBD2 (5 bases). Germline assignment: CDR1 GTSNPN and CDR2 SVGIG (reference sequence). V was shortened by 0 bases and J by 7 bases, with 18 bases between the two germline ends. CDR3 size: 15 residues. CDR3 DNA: TGTGCCTGGAGTGTACGGGGAATAGGCAAGGGGACCCAGTACTTC. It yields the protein CAWSVRGIGKGTQYF.

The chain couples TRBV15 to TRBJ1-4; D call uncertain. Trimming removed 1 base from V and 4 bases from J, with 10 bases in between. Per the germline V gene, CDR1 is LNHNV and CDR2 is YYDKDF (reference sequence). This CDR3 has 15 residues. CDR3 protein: CATSRGWQINEKLFF. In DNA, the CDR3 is TGTGCCACCAGCAGAGGCTGGCAGATTAATGAAAAACTGTTTTTT.

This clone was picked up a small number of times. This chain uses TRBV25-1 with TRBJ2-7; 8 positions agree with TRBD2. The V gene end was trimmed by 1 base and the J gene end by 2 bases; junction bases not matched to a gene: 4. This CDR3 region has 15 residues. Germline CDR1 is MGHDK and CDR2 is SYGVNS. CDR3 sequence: CASSELGSGTYEQYF. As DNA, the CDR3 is TGTGCCAGCAGTGAATTAGGTAGCGGGACCTACGAGCAGTACTTC.

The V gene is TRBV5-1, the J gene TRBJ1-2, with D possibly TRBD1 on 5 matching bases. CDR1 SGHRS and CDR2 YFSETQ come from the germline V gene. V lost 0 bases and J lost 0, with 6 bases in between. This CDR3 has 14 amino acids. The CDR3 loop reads CASSLDRTNYGYTF. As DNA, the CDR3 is TGCGCCAGCAGCTTGGACAGGACTAACTATGGCTACACCTTC.

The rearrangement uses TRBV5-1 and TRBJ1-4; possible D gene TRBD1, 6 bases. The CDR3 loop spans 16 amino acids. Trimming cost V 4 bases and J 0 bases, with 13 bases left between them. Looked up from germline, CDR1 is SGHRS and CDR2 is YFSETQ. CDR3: CASSPGYRATNEKLFF. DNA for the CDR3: TGCGCCAGCAGCCCCGGTTACAGGGCAACTAATGAAAAACTGTTTTTT.

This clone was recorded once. CDR3 coding DNA: TGCGCCATTGTGGGGAGTAACTATGGCTACACCTTC. Protein product: CAIVGSNYGYTF. The chain employs TRBV5-1 and TRBJ1-2; D remains ambiguous. CDR1 and CDR2 (germline): SGHRS, YFSETQ. The CDR3 is made up of 12 amino acids. V lost 9 bases and J 1 base, leaving 10 bases between the germline ends.

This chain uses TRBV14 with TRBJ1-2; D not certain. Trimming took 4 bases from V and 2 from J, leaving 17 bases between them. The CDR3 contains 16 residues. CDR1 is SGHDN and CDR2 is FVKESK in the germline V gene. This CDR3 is CASSRGTEGINYGYTF. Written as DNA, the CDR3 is TGTGCCAGCAGCCGGGGAACGGAGGGAATCAACTATGGCTACACCTTC.

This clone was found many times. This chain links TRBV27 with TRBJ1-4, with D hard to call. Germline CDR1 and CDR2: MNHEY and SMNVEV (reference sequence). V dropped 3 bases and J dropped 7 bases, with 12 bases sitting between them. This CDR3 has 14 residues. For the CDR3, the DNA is TGTGCCAGCAGTTTGGAAGAAGTGGGTGAAAAACTGTTTTTT. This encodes CASSLEEVGEKLFF. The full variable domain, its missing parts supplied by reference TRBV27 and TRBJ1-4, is EAQVTQNPRYLITVTGKKLTVTCSQNMNHEYMSWYRQDPGLGLRQIYYSMNVEVTDKGDVPEGYKVSRKEKRNFPLILESPSPNQTSLYFCASSLEEVGEKLFFGSGTQLSVL.

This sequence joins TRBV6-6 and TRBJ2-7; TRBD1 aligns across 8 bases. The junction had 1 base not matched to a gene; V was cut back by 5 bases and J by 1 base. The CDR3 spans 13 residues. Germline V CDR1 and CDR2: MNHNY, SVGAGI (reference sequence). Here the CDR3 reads CASSDRGSYEQYF. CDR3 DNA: TGTGCCAGCAGTGACAGGGGATCCTACGAGCAGTACTTC.

The CDR3 is CASSPKWDSYEQYF. The CDR3 DNA follows: TGTGCCAGCAGTCCTAAATGGGACTCCTACGAGCAGTACTTC. The V call is TRBV27, the J call TRBJ2-7; no clear D. The CDR3 spans 14 residues. V was pared by 5 bases and J by 0 bases, with 11 bases between. Germline V gene sequence: CDR1 MNHEY, CDR2 SMNVEV (reference sequence).

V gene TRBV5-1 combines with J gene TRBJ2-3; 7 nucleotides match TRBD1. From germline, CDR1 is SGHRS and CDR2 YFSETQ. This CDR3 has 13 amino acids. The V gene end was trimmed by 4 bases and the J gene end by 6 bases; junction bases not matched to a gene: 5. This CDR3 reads CASSATGSDTQYF. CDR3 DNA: TGCGCCAGCAGCGCGACAGGGTCGGATACGCAGTATTTT.

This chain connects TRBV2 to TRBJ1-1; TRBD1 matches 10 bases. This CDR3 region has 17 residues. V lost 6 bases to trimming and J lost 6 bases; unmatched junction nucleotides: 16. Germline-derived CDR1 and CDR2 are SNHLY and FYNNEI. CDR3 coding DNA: TGTGCCAGCAGCCAACTAATCGGGGGACAGGGGAGGCCTGAAGCTTTCTTT. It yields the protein CASSQLIGGQGRPEAFF. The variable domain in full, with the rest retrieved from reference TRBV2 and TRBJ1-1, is EPEVTQTPSHQVTQMGQEVILRCVPISNHLYFYWYRQILGQKVEFLVSFYNNEISEKSEIFDDQFSVERPDGSNFTLKIRSTKLEDSAMYFCASSQLIGGQGRPEAFFGQGTRLTVV.

The CDR3 DNA follows: TGTGCCACACCCGTCGGCGACGCTAGTTTTTTCGGTGAAGCTTTCTTT. Encoded protein: CATPVGDASFFGEAFF. The chain recombines TRBV11-2 with TRBJ1-1; unclear D gene. CDR3 length equals 16 residues. Looked up from germline, CDR1 is SGHAT and CDR2 is FQNNGV. The germline V and J ends were trimmed by 10 bases and 7 bases, with 28 bases remaining between them.

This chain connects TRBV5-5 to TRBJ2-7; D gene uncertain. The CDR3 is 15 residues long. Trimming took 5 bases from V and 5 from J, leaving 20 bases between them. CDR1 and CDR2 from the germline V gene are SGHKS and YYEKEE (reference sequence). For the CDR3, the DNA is TGTGCCAGCAGTCAGAATCCGATGTGGGGTGACGAGCAGTACTTC. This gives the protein CASSQNPMWGDEQYF.

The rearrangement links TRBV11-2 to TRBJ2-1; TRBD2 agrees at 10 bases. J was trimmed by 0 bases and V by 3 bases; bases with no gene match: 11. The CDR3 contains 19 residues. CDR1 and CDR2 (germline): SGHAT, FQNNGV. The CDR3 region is CASSFGSLAGGFSYNEQFF. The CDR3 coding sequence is TGTGCCAGCAGCTTCGGGTCCTTAGCGGGAGGATTCTCCTACAATGAGCAGTTCTTC. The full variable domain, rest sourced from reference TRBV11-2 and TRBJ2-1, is EAGVAQSPRYKIIEKRQSVAFWCNPISGHATLYWYQQILGQGPKLLIQFQNNGVVDDSQLPKDRFSAERLKGVDSTLKIQPAKLEDSAVYLCASSFGSLAGGFSYNEQFFGPGTRLTVL.

CDR3 coding DNA: TGTGCTAGTGGTTTGGACAGAAATCAGCCCCAGCATTTT. Translating it yields CASGLDRNQPQHF. This sequence joins TRBV12-5 and TRBJ1-5; D is uncertain. The CDR3 is 13 amino acids. Germline V gene data show CDR1 as LGHNT and CDR2 as FRNRAP. V lost 1 base and J 4 bases, leaving 5 bases between the germline ends.

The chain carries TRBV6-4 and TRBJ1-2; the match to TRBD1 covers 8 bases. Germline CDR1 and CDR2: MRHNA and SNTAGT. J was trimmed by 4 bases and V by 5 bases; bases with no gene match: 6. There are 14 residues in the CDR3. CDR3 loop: CASSPNTGGYGYTF. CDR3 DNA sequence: TGTGCCAGCAGTCCAAATACAGGGGGCTATGGCTACACCTTC.

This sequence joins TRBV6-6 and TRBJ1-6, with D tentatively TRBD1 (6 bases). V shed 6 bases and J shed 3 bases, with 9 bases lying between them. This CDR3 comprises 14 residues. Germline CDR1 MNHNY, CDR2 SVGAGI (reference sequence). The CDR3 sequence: CASRQGGYNSPLHF. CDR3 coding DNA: TGTGCCAGCAGACAGGGTGGCTATAATTCACCCCTCCACTTT.

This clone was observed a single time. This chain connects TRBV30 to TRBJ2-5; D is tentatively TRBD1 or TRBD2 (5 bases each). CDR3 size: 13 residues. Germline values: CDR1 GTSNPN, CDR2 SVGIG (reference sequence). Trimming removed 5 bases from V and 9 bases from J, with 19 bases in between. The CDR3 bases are TGTGCCTGGGGCCCGGGACCTCTGGGGGCCCAGTACTTC. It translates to CAWGPGPLGAQYF.

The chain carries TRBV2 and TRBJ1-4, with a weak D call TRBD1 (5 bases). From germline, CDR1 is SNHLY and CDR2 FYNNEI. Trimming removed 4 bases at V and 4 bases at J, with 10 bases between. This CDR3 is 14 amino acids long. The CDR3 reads CASSAGTFNEKLFF. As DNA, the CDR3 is TGTGCCAGCAGTGCCGGGACCTTTAATGAAAAACTGTTTTTT.

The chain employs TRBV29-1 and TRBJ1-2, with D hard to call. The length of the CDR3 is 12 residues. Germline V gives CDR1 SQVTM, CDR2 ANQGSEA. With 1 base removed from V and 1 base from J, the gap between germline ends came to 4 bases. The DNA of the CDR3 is TGCAGCGTTGAAGGGTATAACTATGGCTACACCTTC. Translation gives CSVEGYNYGYTF.